The text below deals with one T cell receptor beta chain. These data are taken from a study of blood T cell repertoires in COVID-19. Background on the study: T cells, B-cell-depleted T cells, or PBMCs provided the cDNA or gDNA that served as material.

The CDR3 sequence is 15 residues long. With V trimmed by 8 bases and J by 1 base, 9 bases remained unmatched. Germline V CDR1 and CDR2: SNHLY, FYNNEI. Per the original data handling: The authors estimated nucleated cell counts from reference gene primer amplification. Generated by immunoSEQ multiplex PCR, the TCRdb table keeps only in-frame clones and is missing some. The D gene and trimming were derived from the DNA, and the V and J assignments and clone size from that table. This sample has roughly 240,000 clones, with roughly four fifths found just once. The chain carries TRBV2 and TRBJ1-1; TRBD1 agrees at 8 bases. Source material: peripheral blood. The receptor was derived from an older woman with acute or convalescent COVID-19. The CDR3 DNA reads as TGTGCCAGCGCCGAGGACAGGGTAGCGAACACTGAAGCTTTCTTT. This codes for CASAEDRVANTEAFF.